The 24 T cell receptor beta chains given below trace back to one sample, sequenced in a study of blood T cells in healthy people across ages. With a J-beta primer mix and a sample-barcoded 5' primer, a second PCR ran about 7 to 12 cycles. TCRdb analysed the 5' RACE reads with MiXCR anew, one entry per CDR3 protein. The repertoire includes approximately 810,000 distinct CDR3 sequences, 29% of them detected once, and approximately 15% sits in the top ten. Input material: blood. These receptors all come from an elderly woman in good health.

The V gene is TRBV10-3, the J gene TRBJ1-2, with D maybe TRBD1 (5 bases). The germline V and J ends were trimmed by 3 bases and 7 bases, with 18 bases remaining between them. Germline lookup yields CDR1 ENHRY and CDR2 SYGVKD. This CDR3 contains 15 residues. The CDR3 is CAISDDGTAFFGYTF. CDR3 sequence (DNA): TGTGCCATCAGTGACGACGGGACCGCGTTTTTTGGCTACACCTTC.

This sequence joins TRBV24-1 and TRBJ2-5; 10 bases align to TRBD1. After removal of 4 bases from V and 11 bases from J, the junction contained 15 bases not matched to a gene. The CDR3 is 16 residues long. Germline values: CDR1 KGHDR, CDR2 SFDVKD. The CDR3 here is CATSDGRDRGRDEQYF. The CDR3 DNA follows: TGTGCCACCAGTGACGGACGGGACAGGGGTAGGGATGAGCAGTACTTC.

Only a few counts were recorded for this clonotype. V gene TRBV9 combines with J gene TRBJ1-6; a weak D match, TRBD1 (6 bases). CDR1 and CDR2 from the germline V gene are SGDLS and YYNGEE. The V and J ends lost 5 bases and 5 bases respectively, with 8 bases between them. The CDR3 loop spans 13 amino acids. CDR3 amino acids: CASSRGNNSPLHF. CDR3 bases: TGTGCCAGCAGTAGGGGGAATAATTCACCCCTCCACTTT.

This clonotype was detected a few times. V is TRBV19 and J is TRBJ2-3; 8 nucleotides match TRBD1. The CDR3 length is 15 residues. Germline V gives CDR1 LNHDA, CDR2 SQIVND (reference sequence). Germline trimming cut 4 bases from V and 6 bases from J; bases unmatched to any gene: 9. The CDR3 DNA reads TGTGCCAGTAGTAGAAACGACAGGGGACTTGATACGCAGTATTTT. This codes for CASSRNDRGLDTQYF. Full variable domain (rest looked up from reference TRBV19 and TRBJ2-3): DGGITQSPKYLFRKEGQNVTLSCEQNLNHDAMYWYRQDPGQGLRLIYYSQIVNDFQKGDIAEGYSVSREKKESFPLTVTSAQKNPTAFYLCASSRNDRGLDTQYFGPGTRLTVL.

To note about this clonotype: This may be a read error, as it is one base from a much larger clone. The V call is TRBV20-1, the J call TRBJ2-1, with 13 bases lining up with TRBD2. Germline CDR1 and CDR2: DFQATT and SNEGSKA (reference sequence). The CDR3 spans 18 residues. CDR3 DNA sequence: TGCGGTGCTCCACTAGCGGGGGGGCCTTCTGTTCGTTCGGATGAGCAGTTCTTC. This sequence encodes CGAPLAGGPSVRSDEQFF.

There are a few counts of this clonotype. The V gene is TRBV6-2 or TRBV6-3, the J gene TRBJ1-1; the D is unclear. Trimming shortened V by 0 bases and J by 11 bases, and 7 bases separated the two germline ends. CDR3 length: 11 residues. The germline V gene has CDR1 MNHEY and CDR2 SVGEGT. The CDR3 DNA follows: TGTGCCAGCAGTTACTCAGGGTTCGCTTTCTTT. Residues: CASSYSGFAFF.

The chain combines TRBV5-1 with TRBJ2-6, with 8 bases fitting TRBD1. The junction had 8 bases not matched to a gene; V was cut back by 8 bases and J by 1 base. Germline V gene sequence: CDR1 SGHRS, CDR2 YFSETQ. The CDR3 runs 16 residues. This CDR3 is CASNRDRFSGANVLTF. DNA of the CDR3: TGCGCCAGTAACCGGGACAGGTTTTCTGGGGCCAACGTCCTGACTTTC.

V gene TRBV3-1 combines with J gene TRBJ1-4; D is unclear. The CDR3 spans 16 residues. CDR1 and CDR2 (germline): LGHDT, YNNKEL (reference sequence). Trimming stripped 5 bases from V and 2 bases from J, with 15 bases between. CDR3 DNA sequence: TGTGCCAGCAGCTCCGATCGCGGCTCTACTAATGAAAAACTGTTTTTT. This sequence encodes CASSSDRGSTNEKLFF.

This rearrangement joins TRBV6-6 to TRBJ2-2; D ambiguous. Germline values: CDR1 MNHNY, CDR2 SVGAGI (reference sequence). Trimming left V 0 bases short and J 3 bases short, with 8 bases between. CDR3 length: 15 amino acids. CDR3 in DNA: TGTGCCAGCAGTTACTCAGGGCCGGACACCGGGGAGCTGTTTTTT. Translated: CASSYSGPDTGELFF.

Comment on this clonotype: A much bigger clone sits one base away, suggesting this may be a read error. The CDR3 nucleotides are TGTGCCTGGAGTGGACTGCAGGGGTCAGGGGAGCAGTTCTTC. Its protein is CAWSGLQGSGEQFF. The chain employs TRBV30 and TRBJ2-1; perhaps TRBD1 as D (6 bases). The germline gives CDR1 GTSNPN, CDR2 SVGIG (reference sequence). The V end lost 1 base, the J end lost 10 bases, and 17 bases lay between the germline ends. The CDR3 runs 14 residues.

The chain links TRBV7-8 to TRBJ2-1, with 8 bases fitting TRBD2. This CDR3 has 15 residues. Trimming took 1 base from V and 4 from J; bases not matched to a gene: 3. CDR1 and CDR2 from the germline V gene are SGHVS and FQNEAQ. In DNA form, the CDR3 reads TGTGCCAGCAGCTTAGAAGCGGGGGTGTACAATGAGCAGTTCTTC. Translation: CASSLEAGVYNEQFF.

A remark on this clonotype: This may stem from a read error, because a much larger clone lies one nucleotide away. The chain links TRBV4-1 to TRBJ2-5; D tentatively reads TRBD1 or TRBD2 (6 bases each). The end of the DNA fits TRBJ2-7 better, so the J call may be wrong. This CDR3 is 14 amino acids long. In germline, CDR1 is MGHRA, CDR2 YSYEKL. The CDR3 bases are TGCGCCAGCAGCCAGCTCTGGGGGGCAGGCGAGCAGTACTTC. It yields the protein CASSQLWGAGEQYF.

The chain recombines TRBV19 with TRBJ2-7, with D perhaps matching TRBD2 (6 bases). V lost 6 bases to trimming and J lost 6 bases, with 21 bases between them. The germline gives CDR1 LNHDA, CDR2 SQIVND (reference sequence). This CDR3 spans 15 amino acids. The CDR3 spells CASSPRSSRESEQYF. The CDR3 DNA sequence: TGTGCCAGTAGCCCCAGATCTAGCCGGGAGAGCGAGCAGTACTTC.

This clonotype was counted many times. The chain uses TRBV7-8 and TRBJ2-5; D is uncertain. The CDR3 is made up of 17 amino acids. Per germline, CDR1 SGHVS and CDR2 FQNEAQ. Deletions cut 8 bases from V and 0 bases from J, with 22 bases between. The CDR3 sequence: CASRRAWQPNNQETQYF. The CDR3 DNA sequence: TGTGCCAGCCGACGTGCGTGGCAGCCTAATAACCAAGAGACCCAGTACTTC.

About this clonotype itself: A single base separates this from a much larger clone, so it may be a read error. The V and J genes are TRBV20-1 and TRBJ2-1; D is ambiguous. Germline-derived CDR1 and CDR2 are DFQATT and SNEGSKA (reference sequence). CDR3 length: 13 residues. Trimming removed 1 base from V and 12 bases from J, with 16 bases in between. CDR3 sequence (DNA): TGCAGTGCTAGAGGGGTCGATAATTCGGTGCAGTTCTTC. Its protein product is CSARGVDNSVQFF.

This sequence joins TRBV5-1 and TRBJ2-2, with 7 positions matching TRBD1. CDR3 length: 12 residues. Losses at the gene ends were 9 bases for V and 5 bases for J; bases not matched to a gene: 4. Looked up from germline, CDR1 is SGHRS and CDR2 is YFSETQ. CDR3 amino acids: CATNRGTGELFF. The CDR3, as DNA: TGCGCCACAAACAGGGGAACCGGGGAGCTGTTTTTT.

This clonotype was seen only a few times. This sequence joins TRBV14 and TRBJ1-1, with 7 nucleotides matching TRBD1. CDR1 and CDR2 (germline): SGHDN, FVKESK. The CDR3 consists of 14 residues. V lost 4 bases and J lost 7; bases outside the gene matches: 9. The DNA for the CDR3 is TGTGCCAGCAGCCCGTTACAGGGGTTGGGTGAAGCTTTCTTT. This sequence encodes CASSPLQGLGEAFF.

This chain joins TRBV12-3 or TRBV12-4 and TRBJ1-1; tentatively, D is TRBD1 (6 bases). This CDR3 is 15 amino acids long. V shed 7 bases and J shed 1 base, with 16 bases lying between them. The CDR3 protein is CASILGGVRNTEAFF. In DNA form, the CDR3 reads TGTGCCAGCATCTTGGGGGGCGTGAGGAACACTGAAGCTTTCTTT.

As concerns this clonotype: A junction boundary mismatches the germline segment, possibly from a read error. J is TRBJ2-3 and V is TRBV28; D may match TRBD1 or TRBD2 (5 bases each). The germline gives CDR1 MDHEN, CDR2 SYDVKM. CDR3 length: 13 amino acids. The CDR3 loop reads CVSSEGSTDTQYF. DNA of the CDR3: TGTGTCAGCAGCGAGGGGAGCACAGATACGCAGTATTTT.

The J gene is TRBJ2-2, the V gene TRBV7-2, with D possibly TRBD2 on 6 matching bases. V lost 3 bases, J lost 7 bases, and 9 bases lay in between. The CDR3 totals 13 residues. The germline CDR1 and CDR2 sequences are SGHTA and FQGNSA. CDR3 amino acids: CASSFGGGGELFF. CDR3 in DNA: TGTGCCAGCAGCTTTGGGGGAGGCGGGGAGCTGTTTTTT.

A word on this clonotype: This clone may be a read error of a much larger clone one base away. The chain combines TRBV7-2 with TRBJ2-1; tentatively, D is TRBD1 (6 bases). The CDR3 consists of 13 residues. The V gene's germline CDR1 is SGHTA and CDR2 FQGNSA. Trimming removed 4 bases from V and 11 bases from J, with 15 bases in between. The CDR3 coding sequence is TGTGCCAGCAGCTCCGCTTACAGGGATCAGCAGTTCTTC. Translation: CASSSAYRDQQFF.

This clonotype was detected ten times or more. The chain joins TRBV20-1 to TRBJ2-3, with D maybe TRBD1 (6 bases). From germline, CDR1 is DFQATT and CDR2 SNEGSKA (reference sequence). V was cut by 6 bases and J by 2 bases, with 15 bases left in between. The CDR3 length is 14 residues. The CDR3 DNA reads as TGCAGTGCACCGCCAGGGGCGGACACAGATACGCAGTATTTT. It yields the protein CSAPPGADTDTQYF.

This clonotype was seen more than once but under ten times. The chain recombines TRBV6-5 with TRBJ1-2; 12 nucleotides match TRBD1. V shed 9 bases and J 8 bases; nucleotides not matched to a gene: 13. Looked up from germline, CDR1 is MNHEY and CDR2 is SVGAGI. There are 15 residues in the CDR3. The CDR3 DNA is TGTGCCAGTGGGTTATATCGGGACAGGGGGCTAGGCTACACCTTC. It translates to CASGLYRDRGLGYTF.

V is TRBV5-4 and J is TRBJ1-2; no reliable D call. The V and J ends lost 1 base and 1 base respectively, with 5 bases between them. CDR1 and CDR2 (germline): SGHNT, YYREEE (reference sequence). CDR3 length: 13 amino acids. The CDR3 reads CASSLRNNYGYTF. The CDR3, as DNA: TGTGCCAGCAGCTTGCGGAATAACTATGGCTACACCTTC. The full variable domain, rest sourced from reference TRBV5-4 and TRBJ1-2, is ETGVTQSPTHLIKTRGQQVTLRCSSQSGHNTVSWYQQALGQGPQFIFQYYREEENGRGNFPPRFSGLQFPNYSSELNVNALELDDSALYLCASSLRNNYGYTFGSGTRLTVV.